This T cell receptor beta chain was obtained from a study of neoadjuvant anti-PD-1 for oral cavity cancer. This clone was seen once. This CDR3 has 15 residues. Germline lookup yields CDR1 MDHEN and CDR2 SYDVKM. The ends lost 6 bases at V and 11 bases at J; junction bases unmatched: 18. Profiled with immunoSEQ multiplex PCR; TCRdb holds only in-frame clones, not every one. The sample comprises about 1,400 clones, 53% of which are singletons, and about 18% rests with the top ten. Time point meaning: after neoadjuvant nivolumab, at surgical resection. This chain uses TRBV28 with TRBJ1-1, with 7 bases lining up with TRBD1. The sequences come from tumor tissue, collected after nivolumab (anti-PD-1) treatment. This TCR was sampled from a person aged 40-85 years with oral cavity squamous cell carcinoma. The CDR3 bases are TGTGCCAGCAGATCCTTACCACAGACAGGGCTATTGGCTTTCTTT. Its translation: CASRSLPQTGLLAFF.